A selection of T cell receptor beta chains follows, all from one sample in a study of T cells expressing NK-cell markers. TCRdb re-called the 5' RACE reads; every CDR3 protein appears as one record, without DNA. The sample data list about 190,000 distinct CDR3 sequences. Sequenced sample: blood T cells: a sorted CD56 or NKG2C T cell subset, CD4+ or CD8+ T cells, or bulk PBMC T cells (not recorded which). These receptor sequences come from a man aged 18-70 years in good health. Both conserved end residues are part of each CDR3.

j_gene: TRBJ2-1; v_gene: TRBV20-1; CDR3aa: CSARDITGTAVNEQFF
j_gene: TRBJ2-7; v_gene: TRBV13; CDR3aa: CASSSYRGEDEQYF
j_gene: TRBJ2-6; v_gene: TRBV27; CDR3aa: CASSEGQGPSGANVLTF
j_gene: TRBJ1-4; v_gene: TRBV7-9; CDR3aa: CASSLPDIGATNEKLFF
j_gene: TRBJ2-1; v_gene: TRBV7-8; CDR3aa: CASSLSAGGDYNEQFF
j_gene: TRBJ1-1; v_gene: TRBV25-1; CDR3aa: CASTVDGGRDTEAFF
j_gene: TRBJ2-3; v_gene: TRBV7-6; CDR3aa: CASSPEGGGGTDTQYF
j_gene: TRBJ1-1; v_gene: TRBV27; CDR3aa: CASSLTTGGIMNTEAFF
j_gene: TRBJ1-5; v_gene: TRBV5-1; CDR3aa: CASSLVTGGVNNQPQHF
j_gene: TRBJ2-2; v_gene: TRBV7-8; CDR3aa: CASSLSGRELFF
j_gene: TRBJ2-2; v_gene: TRBV28; CDR3aa: CASSLSLAGGPSGELFF
j_gene: TRBJ2-7; v_gene: TRBV3-1; CDR3aa: CASSQEPGLSYEQYF
j_gene: TRBJ2-1; v_gene: TRBV13; CDR3aa: CASSGGQGFEQFF
j_gene: TRBJ2-3; v_gene: TRBV6-1; CDR3aa: CASRPLPGLVPDTQYF
j_gene: TRBJ2-1; v_gene: TRBV5-1; CDR3aa: CASSSDTGSVGQFF
j_gene: TRBJ1-1; v_gene: TRBV3-1; CDR3aa: CASSQRPTGQGPMNTEAFF
j_gene: TRBJ2-1; v_gene: TRBV19; CDR3aa: CASSTGGAYSYNEQFF
j_gene: TRBJ1-1; v_gene: TRBV27; CDR3aa: CASSWGRGGTEAFF
j_gene: TRBJ2-1; v_gene: TRBV5-6; CDR3aa: CASSFQTPYNEQFF
j_gene: TRBJ1-6; v_gene: TRBV2; CDR3aa: CASSDSDSTYNSPLHF
j_gene: TRBJ1-4; v_gene: TRBV5-1; CDR3aa: CASSPGTGEEKLFF
j_gene: TRBJ1-4; v_gene: TRBV23-1; CDR3aa: CASRSGTGYNEKLFF
j_gene: TRBJ2-3; v_gene: TRBV13; CDR3aa: CASSSQGQNTDTQYF
j_gene: TRBJ1-4; v_gene: TRBV11-2; CDR3aa: CASSLAEKLFF
j_gene: TRBJ2-3; v_gene: TRBV29-1; CDR3aa: CSVDYREESTDTQYF
j_gene: TRBJ2-7; v_gene: TRBV27; CDR3aa: CASSYAPPYEQYF
j_gene: TRBJ2-7; v_gene: TRBV23-1; CDR3aa: CASSQSAQKSYEQYF
j_gene: TRBJ1-4; v_gene: TRBV2; CDR3aa: CASTDGDIAKLFF
j_gene: TRBJ1-5; v_gene: TRBV7-8; CDR3aa: CASQTPGSNQPQHF
j_gene: TRBJ2-3; v_gene: TRBV27; CDR3aa: CASGPGLAVDTQYF
j_gene: TRBJ2-4; v_gene: TRBV28; CDR3aa: CASILGNIQYF
j_gene: TRBJ2-3; v_gene: TRBV6-1; CDR3aa: CASTPGTSGADTQYF
j_gene: TRBJ2-1; v_gene: TRBV5-1; CDR3aa: CASSQLAGSYNEQFF
j_gene: TRBJ2-7; v_gene: TRBV5-1; CDR3aa: CASSSLRGSEQYF
j_gene: TRBJ2-7; v_gene: TRBV12-3/TRBV12-4; CDR3aa: CASSRLAGVSRYEQYF
j_gene: TRBJ1-3; v_gene: TRBV5-1; CDR3aa: CASSLVGLSGNTIYF
j_gene: TRBJ1-4; v_gene: TRBV2; CDR3aa: CASSEGQNNEKLFF
j_gene: TRBJ2-1; v_gene: TRBV7-9; CDR3aa: CASRRKRGGADEQFF
j_gene: TRBJ1-2; v_gene: TRBV9; CDR3aa: CASSLRQGGYGYTF
j_gene: TRBJ2-1; v_gene: TRBV13; CDR3aa: CASSPRLAGGLVEQFF
j_gene: TRBJ2-5; v_gene: TRBV7-2; CDR3aa: CASSARQGGIQETQYF
j_gene: TRBJ2-4; v_gene: TRBV2; CDR3aa: CASSDLGQSLNIQYF
j_gene: TRBJ2-7; v_gene: TRBV5-1; CDR3aa: CASSLVGHGNEQYF
j_gene: TRBJ2-2; v_gene: TRBV15; CDR3aa: CATSRVASNTGELFF
j_gene: TRBJ2-1; v_gene: TRBV20-1; CDR3aa: CSARIGLPLSGEQFF
j_gene: TRBJ2-1; v_gene: TRBV15; CDR3aa: CATSRGFRASGVDEQFF
j_gene: TRBJ2-1; v_gene: TRBV7-3; CDR3aa: CASSLNAGGAYNEQFF
j_gene: TRBJ2-3; v_gene: TRBV7-9; CDR3aa: CASSSRQFSTDTQYF
j_gene: TRBJ1-2; v_gene: TRBV30; CDR3aa: CAWSHIAQNYGYTF
j_gene: TRBJ2-7; v_gene: TRBV7-2; CDR3aa: CASSLVAGTSATEQYF